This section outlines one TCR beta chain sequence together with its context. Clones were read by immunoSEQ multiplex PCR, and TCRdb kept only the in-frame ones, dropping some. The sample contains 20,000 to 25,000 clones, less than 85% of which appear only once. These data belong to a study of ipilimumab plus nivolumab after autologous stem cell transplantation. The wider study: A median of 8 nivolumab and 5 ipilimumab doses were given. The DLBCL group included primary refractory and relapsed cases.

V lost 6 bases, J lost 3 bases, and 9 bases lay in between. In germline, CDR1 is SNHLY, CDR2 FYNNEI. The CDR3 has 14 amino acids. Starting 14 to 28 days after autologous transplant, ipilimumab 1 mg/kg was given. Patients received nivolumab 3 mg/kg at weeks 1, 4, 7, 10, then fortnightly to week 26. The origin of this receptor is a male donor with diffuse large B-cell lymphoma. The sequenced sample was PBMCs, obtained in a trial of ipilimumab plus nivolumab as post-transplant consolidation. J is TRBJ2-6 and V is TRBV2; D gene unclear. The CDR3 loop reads CASRRPSGANVLTF. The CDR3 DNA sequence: TGTGCCAGCAGGAGACCTAGTGGGGCCAACGTCCTGACTTTC. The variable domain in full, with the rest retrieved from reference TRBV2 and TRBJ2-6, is EPEVTQTPSHQVTQMGQEVILRCVPISNHLYFYWYRQILGQKVEFLVSFYNNEISEKSEIFDDQFSVERPDGSNFTLKIRSTKLEDSAMYFCASRRPSGANVLTFGAGSRLTVL.